The 10 T cell receptor beta chains below come from one sample, sequenced in a study of response to subunit inactivated influenza vaccine. Via MiXCR, TCRdb re-called the RT-PCR reads, giving one row per CDR3 protein. The sample holds more than 200,000 distinct CDR3 sequences, 12% seen once. Material: non-naive T cells sorted from PBMCs, obtained approximately 15 days before vaccination. The receptors come from a man aged 50-60 years who received an inactivated influenza vaccine.

The chain has TRBV6-6 and TRBJ2-7; D uncertain. This CDR3 has 13 amino acids. V shed 2 bases and J shed 0 bases, with 5 bases lying between them. Germline V gene lookup returns CDR1 MNHNY and CDR2 SVGAGI (reference sequence). This CDR3 is CASSYAASYEQYF. In DNA form, the CDR3 reads TGTGCCAGCAGTTACGCGGCCTCCTACGAGCAGTACTTC.

This chain's CDR3 is CASSPWGNTEAFF. CDR3 bases: TGTGCCAGCAGCCCCTGGGGAAACACTGAAGCTTTCTTT. The rearrangement uses TRBV6-2 or TRBV6-3 and TRBJ1-1; unclear D gene. The germline V and J ends were trimmed by 6 bases and 2 bases, with 10 bases remaining between them. Looked up from germline, CDR1 is MNHEY and CDR2 is SVGEGT. The CDR3 runs 13 residues.

The sample holds many counts of this clonotype. The chain is built from TRBV12-3 or TRBV12-4 and TRBJ2-2; 7 bases map to TRBD1. V shed 7 bases and J 7 bases; nucleotides not matched to a gene: 6. The CDR3 is 13 residues long. The CDR3 DNA sequence: TGTGCCAGCACCCAGACAGGGTTCGGGGAGCTGTTTTTT. Encoded protein: CASTQTGFGELFF.

The chain uses TRBV7-9 and TRBJ2-7; 8 bases fit TRBD2. V was pared by 5 bases and J by 3 bases, with 12 bases of the junction left unmatched. The CDR3 extends over 16 amino acids. Germline-derived CDR1 and CDR2 are SEHNR and FQNEAQ (reference sequence). CDR3 sequence reads: CASSLLPGGIDYEQYF. The CDR3 DNA sequence: TGTGCCAGCAGCCTACTACCGGGAGGGATCGACTACGAGCAGTACTTC.

This clonotype was counted between two and nine times. This chain uses TRBV5-1 with TRBJ1-2; maybe TRBD1 (5 bases). The CDR3 totals 15 residues. Germline-derived CDR1 and CDR2 are SGHRS and YFSETQ. The V and J ends lost 4 bases and 3 bases respectively, with 16 bases between them. This CDR3 reads CASSPGVGVDYGYTF. Here the CDR3 DNA reads TGCGCCAGCAGCCCTGGCGTGGGGGTGGACTATGGCTACACCTTC.

This clonotype showed up just a few times. The chain recombines TRBV7-9 with TRBJ1-1, with TRBD1 as a possible D gene (5 bases). Trimming took off 5 bases at V and 4 bases at J, with 11 bases between the two ends. CDR3 size: 13 residues. The germline gives CDR1 SEHNR, CDR2 FQNEAQ (reference sequence). The CDR3 region is CASSRNQGTEAFF. The CDR3 DNA sequence: TGTGCCAGCAGCCGAAACCAGGGCACTGAAGCTTTCTTT.

The table lists this clonotype with a few counts. The chain carries TRBV5-5 and TRBJ1-6; weak D call: TRBD1 (6 bases). The V end lost 3 bases, the J end lost 7 bases, and 8 bases lay between the germline ends. Germline values: CDR1 SGHKS, CDR2 YYEKEE (reference sequence). The CDR3 covers 13 residues. CDR3 residues: CASSYTGNSPLHF. CDR3 coding DNA: TGTGCCAGCAGCTACACAGGGAATTCACCCCTCCACTTT.

In this sample, this clonotype turned up many times. The CDR3 sequence is CASRWADTQYF. CDR3 nucleotide sequence: TGTGCCAGCCGCTGGGCAGATACGCAGTATTTT. V and J are TRBV2 and TRBJ2-3; D ambiguous. The CDR3 spans 11 residues. V shed 8 bases and J shed 4 bases, with 7 bases lying between them. The germline V gene has CDR1 SNHLY and CDR2 FYNNEI.

The V call is TRBV19, the J call TRBJ2-1; maybe TRBD2 (5 bases). The germline V gene has CDR1 LNHDA and CDR2 SQIVND (reference sequence). The V end was cut by 3 bases, the J end by 6 bases, with 12 bases between. The CDR3 spans 14 residues. CDR3 DNA: TGTGCCAGTAGTATTGGGGTCCGGGGCAATGAGCAGTTCTTC. Residues: CASSIGVRGNEQFF.

The V gene is TRBV7-9, the J gene TRBJ2-7; TRBD1 is a possible D gene (6 bases). Germline V gene data show CDR1 as SEHNR and CDR2 as FQNEAQ (reference sequence). The V gene lost 5 bases and the J gene lost 5 bases, with 19 bases spanning the gap. This CDR3 has 15 amino acids. CDR3 in DNA: TGTGCCAGCAGCGAGACGATTAGGGGGACCGACGAGCAGTACTTC. This gives the protein CASSETIRGTDEQYF. The variable domain in full, with the rest retrieved from reference TRBV7-9 and TRBJ2-7, is DTGVSQNPRHKITKRGQNVTFRCDPISEHNRLYWYRQTLGQGPEFLTYFQNEAQLEKSRLLSDRFSAERPKGSFSTLEIQRTEQGDSAMYLCASSETIRGTDEQYFGPGTRLTVT.